This TCR beta chain was sequenced in a study of blood T cell repertoires in COVID-19. The CDR3 consists of 14 residues. V was pared by 4 bases and J by 5 bases, with 6 bases of the junction left unmatched. Germline V gene sequence: CDR1 MNHEY, CDR2 SVGAGI. TCRdb's table, derived via immunoSEQ multiplex PCR, lists solely in-frame clones and lacks some. Of approximately 350,000 clones listed, 85% to 90% are singletons. Sequences were obtained from PBMCs or T cells enriched from blood (not recorded which). The source of this sequence is a man aged 18 to 29 who had recovered from COVID-19. The gene calls are TRBV6-5 and TRBJ2-7, with 9 bases lining up with TRBD1. This CDR3 reads CASSSQGALDEQYF. The CDR3 DNA is TGTGCCAGCAGTTCACAGGGGGCTTTGGACGAGCAGTACTTC.